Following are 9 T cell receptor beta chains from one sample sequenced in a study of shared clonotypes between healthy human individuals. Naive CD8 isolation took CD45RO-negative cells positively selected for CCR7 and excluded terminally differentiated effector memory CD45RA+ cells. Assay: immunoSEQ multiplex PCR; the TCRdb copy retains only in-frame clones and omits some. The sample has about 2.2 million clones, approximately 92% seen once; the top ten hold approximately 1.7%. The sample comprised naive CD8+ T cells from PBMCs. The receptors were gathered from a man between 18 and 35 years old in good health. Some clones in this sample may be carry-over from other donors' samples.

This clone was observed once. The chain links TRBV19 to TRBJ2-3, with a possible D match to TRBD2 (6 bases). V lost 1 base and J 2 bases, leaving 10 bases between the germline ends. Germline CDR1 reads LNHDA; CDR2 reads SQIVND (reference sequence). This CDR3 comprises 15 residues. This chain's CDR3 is CASSIVGGITDTQYF. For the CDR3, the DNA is TGTGCCAGTAGTATAGTTGGGGGGATCACAGATACGCAGTATTTT.

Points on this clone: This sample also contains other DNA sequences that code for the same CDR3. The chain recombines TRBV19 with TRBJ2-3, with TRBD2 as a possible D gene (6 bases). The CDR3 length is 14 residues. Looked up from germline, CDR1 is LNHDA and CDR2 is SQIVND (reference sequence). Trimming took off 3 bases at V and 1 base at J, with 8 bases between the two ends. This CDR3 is CASSILAGTDTQYF. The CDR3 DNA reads TGTGCCAGTAGTATTTTAGCGGGCACAGATACGCAGTATTTT.

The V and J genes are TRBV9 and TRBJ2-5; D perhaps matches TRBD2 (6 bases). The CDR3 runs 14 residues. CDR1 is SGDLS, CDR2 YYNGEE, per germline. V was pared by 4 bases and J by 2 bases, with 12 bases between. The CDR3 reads CASSLTSRQETQYF. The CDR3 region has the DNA TGTGCCAGCAGCCTCACTAGCAGACAAGAGACCCAGTACTTC.

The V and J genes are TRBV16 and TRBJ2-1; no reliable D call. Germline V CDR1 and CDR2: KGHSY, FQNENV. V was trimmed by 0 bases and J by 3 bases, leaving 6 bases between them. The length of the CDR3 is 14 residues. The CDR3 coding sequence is TGTGCCAGCAGCCAATCGGCAGGCTACAATGAGCAGTTCTTC. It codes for CASSQSAGYNEQFF.

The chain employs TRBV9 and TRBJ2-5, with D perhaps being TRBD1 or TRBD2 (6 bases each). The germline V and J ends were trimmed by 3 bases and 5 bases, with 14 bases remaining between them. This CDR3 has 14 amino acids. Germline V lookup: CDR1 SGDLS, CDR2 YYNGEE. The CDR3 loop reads CASSEGDLTETQYF. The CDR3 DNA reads TGTGCCAGCAGCGAGGGGGACTTAACGGAGACCCAGTACTTC.

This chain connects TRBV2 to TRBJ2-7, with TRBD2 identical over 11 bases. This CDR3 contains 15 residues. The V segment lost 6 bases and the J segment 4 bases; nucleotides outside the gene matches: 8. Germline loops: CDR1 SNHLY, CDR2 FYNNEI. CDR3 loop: CASSPTSGSMYEQYF. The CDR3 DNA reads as TGTGCCAGCAGCCCTACTAGCGGGAGTATGTACGAGCAGTACTTC.

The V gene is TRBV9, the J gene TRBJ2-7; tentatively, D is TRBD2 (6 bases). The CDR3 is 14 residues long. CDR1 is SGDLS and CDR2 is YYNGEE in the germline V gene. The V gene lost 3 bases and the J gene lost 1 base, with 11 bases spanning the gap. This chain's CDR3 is CASSEGGESYEQYF. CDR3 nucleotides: TGTGCCAGCAGCGAGGGCGGGGAATCCTACGAGCAGTACTTC.

CDR3 DNA sequence: TGTGCCAGCAGCTCTGACAGCGATCCCTACGAGCAGTACTTC. Amino acids: CASSSDSDPYEQYF. The chain couples TRBV7-2 to TRBJ2-7; D may be TRBD1 (5 bases). V lost 4 bases and J 2 bases, leaving 12 bases between the germline ends. The CDR3 has 14 residues. Per germline, CDR1 SGHTA and CDR2 FQGNSA.

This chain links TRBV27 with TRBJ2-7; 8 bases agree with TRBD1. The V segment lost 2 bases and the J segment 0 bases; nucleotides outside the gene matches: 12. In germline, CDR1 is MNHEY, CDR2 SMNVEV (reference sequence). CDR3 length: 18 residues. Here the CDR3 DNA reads TGTGCCAGCAGTTTAATTCCCCTGGACAGGGAGAGCTCCTACGAGCAGTACTTC. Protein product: CASSLIPLDRESSYEQYF.